These T cell receptor beta chains were read from a single sample in a study of blood T cells in healthy people across ages. TCRdb ran MiXCR on the 5' RACE reads and lists one entry per CDR3 protein. The sample shows around 500,000 distinct CDR3 sequences, 27% of them seen only once. The same data also went into a second study, on T cells of mothers and their children.

The sample comprised blood. These receptors were taken from a boy aged 2-9 years in good health. Each CDR3 is given with its conserved first and last residue. Each record gives: J gene, D gene, V gene, clone size, CDR3 DNA, CDR3 protein. D genes are given only for firm matches. Clone size is stated in some rows and not others, as once, few, many or a class when expanded.

J gene: TRBJ1-5; D gene: .; V gene: TRBV7-2; clone size: .; CDR3 DNA: TGTGCCAGCAGCTTAGCAATCTTTGGGGGCCGTGTTCAGCCCCAGCATTTT; CDR3 protein: CASSLAIFGGRVQPQHF
J gene: TRBJ1-2; D gene: .; V gene: TRBV7-9; clone size: .; CDR3 DNA: TGTGCCAGCGGCTTTGATGAGGGGACCTACACCTTC; CDR3 protein: CASGFDEGTYTF
J gene: TRBJ1-2; D gene: TRBD1; V gene: TRBV5-1; clone size: .; CDR3 DNA: TGCGCCAGCGGGACAGGAAATAACTATGGCTACACCTTC; CDR3 protein: CASGTGNNYGYTF
J gene: TRBJ1-4; D gene: .; V gene: TRBV4-1; clone size: few; CDR3 DNA: TGCGCCAGCAGCCCCAACGGACGTGAAAAACTGTTTTTT; CDR3 protein: CASSPNGREKLFF
J gene: TRBJ2-7; D gene: .; V gene: TRBV29-1; clone size: few; CDR3 DNA: TGCAGCGCCGGACGGGAGAACTACGAGCAGTACTTC; CDR3 protein: CSAGRENYEQYF
J gene: TRBJ2-3; D gene: .; V gene: TRBV14; clone size: few; CDR3 DNA: TGTGCCAGCAGCCAGCCCGGACTAACGCAGTATTTT; CDR3 protein: CASSQPGLTQYF
J gene: TRBJ1-4; D gene: TRBD1; V gene: TRBV20-1; clone size: few; CDR3 DNA: TGCAGTGCCACCCGGGACAGTAAAGGGAAACTGTTTTTT; CDR3 protein: CSATRDSKGKLFF
J gene: TRBJ2-4; D gene: .; V gene: TRBV18; clone size: .; CDR3 DNA: TGTGCCAGCTCACCGGACAAGGTAGGGAACATTCAGTACTTC; CDR3 protein: CASSPDKVGNIQYF
J gene: TRBJ1-3; D gene: .; V gene: TRBV6-5; clone size: .; CDR3 DNA: TGTGCCAGCAAAGGCTCCTACGTCTCTGGAAACACCATATATTTT; CDR3 protein: CASKGSYVSGNTIYF
J gene: TRBJ2-4; D gene: TRBD1; V gene: TRBV12-3/TRBV12-4; clone size: few; CDR3 DNA: TGTGCCAGCAGTCGGTCAGGGGGCGGGAACATTCAGTACTTC; CDR3 protein: CASSRSGGGNIQYF
J gene: TRBJ2-5; D gene: TRBD1; V gene: TRBV2; clone size: .; CDR3 DNA: TGTGCCAGCAGTGAGGACAGGGAAGGGTTCTTC; CDR3 protein: CASSEDREGFF
J gene: TRBJ2-1; D gene: .; V gene: TRBV5-1; clone size: few; CDR3 DNA: TGCGCCAGCAGCTTGGAAGGGTTTGAAAACAATGAGCAGTTCTTC; CDR3 protein: CASSLEGFENNEQFF
J gene: TRBJ2-2; D gene: .; V gene: TRBV27; clone size: .; CDR3 DNA: TGTGCCAGCAGTTTGGAAGGCCCCGCGAACACCGGGGAGCTGTTTTTT; CDR3 protein: CASSLEGPANTGELFF
J gene: TRBJ1-6; D gene: TRBD1; V gene: TRBV5-1; clone size: few; CDR3 DNA: TGCGCCAGCAGCTCTGGACAGGGACGTTTCGGGTCCCCCCTCCACTTT; CDR3 protein: CASSSGQGRFGSPLHF
J gene: TRBJ2-2; D gene: .; V gene: TRBV12-5; clone size: .; CDR3 DNA: TGTGCTAGTGGTTTGCCCAGCACCGGGGAGCTGTTTTTT; CDR3 protein: CASGLPSTGELFF
J gene: TRBJ2-3; D gene: .; V gene: TRBV6-5; clone size: few; CDR3 DNA: TGTGCCGGCAGGAGGGTAGCGAGCACAGATACGCAGTATTTT; CDR3 protein: CAGRRVASTDTQYF
J gene: TRBJ1-2; D gene: TRBD1; V gene: TRBV12-3/TRBV12-4; clone size: .; CDR3 DNA: TGTGCCAGCAGTGGGACAGGGAACGTAATTGGCTACACCTTC; CDR3 protein: CASSGTGNVIGYTF